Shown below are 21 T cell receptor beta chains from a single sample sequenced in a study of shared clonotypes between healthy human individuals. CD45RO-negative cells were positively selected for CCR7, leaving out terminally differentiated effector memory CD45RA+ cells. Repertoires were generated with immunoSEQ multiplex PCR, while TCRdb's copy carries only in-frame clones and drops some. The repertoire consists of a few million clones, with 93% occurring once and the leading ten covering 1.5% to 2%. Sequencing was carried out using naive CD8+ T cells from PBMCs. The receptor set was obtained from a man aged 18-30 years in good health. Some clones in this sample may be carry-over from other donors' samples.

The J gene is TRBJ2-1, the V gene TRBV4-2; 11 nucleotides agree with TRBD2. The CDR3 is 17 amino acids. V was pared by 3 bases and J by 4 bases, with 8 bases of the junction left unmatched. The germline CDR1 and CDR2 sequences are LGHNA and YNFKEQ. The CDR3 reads CASSHSLGLAAYNEQFF. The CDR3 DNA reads TGTGCCAGCAGCCATTCCTTGGGACTAGCGGCTTACAATGAGCAGTTCTTC.

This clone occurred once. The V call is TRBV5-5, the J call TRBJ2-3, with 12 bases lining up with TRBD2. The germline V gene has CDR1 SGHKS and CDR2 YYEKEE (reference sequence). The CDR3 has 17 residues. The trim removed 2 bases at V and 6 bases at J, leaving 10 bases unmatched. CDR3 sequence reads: CASSFPGLAGIGDTQYF. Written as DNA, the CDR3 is TGTGCCAGCAGCTTCCCGGGACTAGCGGGTATAGGGGATACGCAGTATTTT. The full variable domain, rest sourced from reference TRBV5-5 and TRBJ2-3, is DAGVTQSPTHLIKTRGQQVTLRCSPISGHKSVSWYQQVLGQGPQFIFQYYEKEERGRGNFPDRFSARQFPNYSSELNVNALLLGDSALYLCASSFPGLAGIGDTQYFGPGTRLTVL.

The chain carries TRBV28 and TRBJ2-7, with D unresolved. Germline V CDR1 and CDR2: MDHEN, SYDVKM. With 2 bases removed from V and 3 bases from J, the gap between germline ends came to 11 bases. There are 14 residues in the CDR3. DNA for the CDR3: TGTGCCAGCAGTTTACGTCGGCAAAGCTACGAGCAGTACTTC. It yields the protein CASSLRRQSYEQYF.

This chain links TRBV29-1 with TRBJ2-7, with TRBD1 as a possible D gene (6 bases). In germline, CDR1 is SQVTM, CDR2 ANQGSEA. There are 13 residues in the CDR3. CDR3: CSTLGDNGYEQYF. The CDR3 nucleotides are TGCAGTACCCTCGGGGACAATGGGTACGAGCAGTACTTC.

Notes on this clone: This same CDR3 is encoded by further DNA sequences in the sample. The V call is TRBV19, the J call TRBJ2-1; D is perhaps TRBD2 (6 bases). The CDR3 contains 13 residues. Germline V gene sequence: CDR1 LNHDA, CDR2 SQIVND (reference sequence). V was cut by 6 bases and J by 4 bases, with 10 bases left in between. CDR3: CASRPGLYNEQFF. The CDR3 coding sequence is TGTGCCAGTAGGCCGGGACTTTACAATGAGCAGTTCTTC.

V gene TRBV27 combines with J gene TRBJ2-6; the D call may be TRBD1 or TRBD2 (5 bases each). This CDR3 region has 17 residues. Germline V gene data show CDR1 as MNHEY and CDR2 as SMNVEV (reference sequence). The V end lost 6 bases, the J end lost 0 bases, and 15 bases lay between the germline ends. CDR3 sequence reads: CASRAPGRFSGANVLTF. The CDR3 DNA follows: TGTGCCAGCAGGGCGCCGGGACGGTTCTCTGGGGCCAACGTCCTGACTTTC.

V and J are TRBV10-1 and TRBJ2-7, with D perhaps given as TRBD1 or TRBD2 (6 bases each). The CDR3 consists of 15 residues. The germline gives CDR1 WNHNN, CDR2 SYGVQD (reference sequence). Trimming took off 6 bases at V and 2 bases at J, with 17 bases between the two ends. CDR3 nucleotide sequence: TGCGCCAGCAGCGAGAAGGGGGGCCGCACCTACGAGCAGTACTTC. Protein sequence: CASSEKGGRTYEQYF.

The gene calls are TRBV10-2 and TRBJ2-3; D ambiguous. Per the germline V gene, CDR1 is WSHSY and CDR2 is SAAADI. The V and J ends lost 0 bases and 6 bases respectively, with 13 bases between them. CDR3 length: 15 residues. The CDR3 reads CASSESSRPGDTQYF. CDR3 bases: TGCGCCAGCAGTGAGTCTTCTAGGCCAGGCGATACGCAGTATTTT.

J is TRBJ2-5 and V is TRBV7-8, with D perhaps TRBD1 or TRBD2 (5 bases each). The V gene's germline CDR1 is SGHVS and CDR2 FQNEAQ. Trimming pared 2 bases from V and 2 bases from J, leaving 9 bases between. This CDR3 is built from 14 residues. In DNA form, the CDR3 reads TGTGCCAGCAGCTTAACGGGGACGCAAGAGACCCAGTACTTC. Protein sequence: CASSLTGTQETQYF.

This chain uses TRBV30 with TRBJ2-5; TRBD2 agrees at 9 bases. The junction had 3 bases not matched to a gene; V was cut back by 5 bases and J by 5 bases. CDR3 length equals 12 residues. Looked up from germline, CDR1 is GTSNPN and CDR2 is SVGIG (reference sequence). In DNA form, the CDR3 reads TGTGCCTGGTTAGCGGGAGTCGAGACCCAGTACTTC. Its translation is CAWLAGVETQYF.

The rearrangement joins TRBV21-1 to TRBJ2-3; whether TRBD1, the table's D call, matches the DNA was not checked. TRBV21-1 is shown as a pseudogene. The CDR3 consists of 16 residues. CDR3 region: CATTTGTGGGTDTQYF. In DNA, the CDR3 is TGTGCCACCACTACGGGGACAGGGGGCGGGACAGATACGCAGTATTTT.

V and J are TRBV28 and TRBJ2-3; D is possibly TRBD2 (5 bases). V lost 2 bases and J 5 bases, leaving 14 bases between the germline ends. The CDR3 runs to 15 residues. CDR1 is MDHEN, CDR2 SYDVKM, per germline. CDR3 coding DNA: TGTGCCAGCAGTTTAAGGAGGCAGACGGGAGATACGCAGTATTTT. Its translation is CASSLRRQTGDTQYF.

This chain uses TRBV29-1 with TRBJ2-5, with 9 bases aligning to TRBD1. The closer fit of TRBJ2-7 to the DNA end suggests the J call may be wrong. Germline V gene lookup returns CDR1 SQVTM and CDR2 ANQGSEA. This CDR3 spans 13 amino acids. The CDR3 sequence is CSVRDRDSYEQYF. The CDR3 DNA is TGCAGCGTTCGGGACAGGGATAGCTACGAGCAGTACTTC.

This CDR3 reads CASSEFASAHEQYF. Here the CDR3 DNA reads TGCGCCAGCAGTGAGTTCGCTAGCGCCCACGAGCAGTACTTC. The chain has TRBV10-1 and TRBJ2-5, with D tentatively TRBD2 (6 bases). TRBJ2-7 matches the DNA end more closely, so the J call is doubtful. The germline V gene encodes CDR1 WNHNN and CDR2 SYGVQD (reference sequence). The CDR3 extends over 14 amino acids.

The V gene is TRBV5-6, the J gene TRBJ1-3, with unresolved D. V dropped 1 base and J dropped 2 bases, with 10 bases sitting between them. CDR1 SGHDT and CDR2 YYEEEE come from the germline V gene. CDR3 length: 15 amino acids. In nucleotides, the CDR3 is TGTGCCAGCAGCTTGCCCTCGGTACCTGGAAACACCATATATTTT. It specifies CASSLPSVPGNTIYF.

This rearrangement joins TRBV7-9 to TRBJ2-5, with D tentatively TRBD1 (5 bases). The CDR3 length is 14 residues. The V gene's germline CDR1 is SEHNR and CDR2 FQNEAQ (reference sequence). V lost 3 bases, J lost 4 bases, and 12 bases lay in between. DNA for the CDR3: TGTGCCAGCAGCTTTCCAGGGTGGGGAGAGACCCAGTACTTC. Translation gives CASSFPGWGETQYF.

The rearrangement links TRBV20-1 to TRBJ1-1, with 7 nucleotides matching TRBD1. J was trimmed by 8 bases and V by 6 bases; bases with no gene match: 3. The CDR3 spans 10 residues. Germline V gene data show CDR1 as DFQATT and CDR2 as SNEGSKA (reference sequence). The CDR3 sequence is CSASDREAFF. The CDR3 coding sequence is TGCAGTGCGTCGGACAGGGAAGCTTTCTTT.

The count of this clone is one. The CDR3 region has the DNA TGCGCCAGCAGCCAAGTGCTGACGGCCAATCAGCCCCAGCATTTT. Its translation: CASSQVLTANQPQHF. The chain uses TRBV4-1 and TRBJ1-5, with no clear D. The CDR3 extends over 15 amino acids. Germline values: CDR1 MGHRA, CDR2 YSYEKL. V was shortened by 1 base and J by 3 bases, with 10 bases between the two germline ends.

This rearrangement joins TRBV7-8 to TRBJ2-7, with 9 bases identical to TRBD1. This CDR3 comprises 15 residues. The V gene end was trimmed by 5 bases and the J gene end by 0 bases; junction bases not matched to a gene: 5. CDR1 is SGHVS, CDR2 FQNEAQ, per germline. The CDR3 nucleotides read TGTGCCAGCAGCCCCGACAGGGGGTTCTCCTACGAGCAGTACTTC. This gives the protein CASSPDRGFSYEQYF.

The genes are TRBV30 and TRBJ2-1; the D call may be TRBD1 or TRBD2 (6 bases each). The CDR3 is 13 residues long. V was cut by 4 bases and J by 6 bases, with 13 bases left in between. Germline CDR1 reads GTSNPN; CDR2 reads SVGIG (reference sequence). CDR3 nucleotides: TGTGCCTGGACCTACAGGGAGGTCAATGAGCAGTTCTTC. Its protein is CAWTYREVNEQFF.

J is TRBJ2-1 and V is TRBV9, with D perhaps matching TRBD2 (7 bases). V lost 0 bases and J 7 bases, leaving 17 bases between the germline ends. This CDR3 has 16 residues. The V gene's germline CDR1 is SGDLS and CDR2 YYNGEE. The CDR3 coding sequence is TGTGCCAGCAGCGTAGGGGCACAGGGAGGGAAAAATGAGCAGTTCTTC. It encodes CASSVGAQGGKNEQFF.